Presented here are 16 T cell receptor beta chains from one specimen sequenced in a study of molecular identifiers for immune sequencing clone quantification. TCRdb independently ran MiXCR on the PCR reads; one entry per CDR3 protein. The repertoire holds tens of thousands of distinct CDR3 sequences, with about 19% as singletons. Sequencing was carried out using naive CD8+ T cells from blood, with Jurkat cell RNA spiked in. As for subset: FACS-sorted CD8+CD4-CCR7+CD45RA+ naive T cells. These receptors were obtained from a human donor in good health. Some libraries in this study had Jurkat cell RNA spiked in.

With respect to this clonotype: A much larger clone is a single base away; this may be a read error. In this CDR3 the conserved last residue, phenylalanine or tryptophan, is missing, so a read error is likely. This sequence joins TRBV27 and TRBJ2-7, with D perhaps TRBD1 or TRBD2 (5 bases each). The V and J ends lost 2 bases and 7 bases respectively, with 18 bases between them. Germline CDR1 MNHEY, CDR2 SMNVEV (reference sequence). CDR3 size: 15 residues. The CDR3: CASSLIGQGTGEQYS. The CDR3 region has the DNA TGTGCCAGCAGTTTAATAGGTCAGGGAACGGGGGAGCAGTACTCC.

In this sample, this clonotype turned up many times. As DNA, the CDR3 is TGCGCCAGCAGTGAGTCGGGTGATGTTTTTTTTAGCAATCAGCCCCAGCATTTT. Residues: CASSESGDVFFSNQPQHF. The V call is TRBV10-2, the J call TRBJ1-5; D is unclear. The V end lost 0 bases, the J end lost 0 bases, and 15 bases lay between the germline ends. Looked up from germline, CDR1 is WSHSY and CDR2 is SAAADI. The CDR3 length is 18 residues.

The chain has TRBV29-1 and TRBJ2-1, with unresolved D. Germline CDR1 SQVTM, CDR2 ANQGSEA. The ends were cut back, 6 bases at V and 9 bases at J, with 12 bases in the middle. The CDR3 has 11 amino acids. CDR3 nucleotides: TGCAGCGTCGAGACCAGTAGTGAGCAGTTCTTC. Its protein product is CSVETSSEQFF.

At least ten counts were recorded for this clonotype. The rearrangement links TRBV19 to TRBJ2-7; TRBD2 agrees at 7 bases. Germline-derived CDR1 and CDR2 are LNHDA and SQIVND (reference sequence). There are 14 residues in the CDR3. The V gene end was trimmed by 5 bases and the J gene end by 0 bases; junction bases not matched to a gene: 4. CDR3 region: CASSGSGDSYEQYF. CDR3 in DNA: TGTGCCAGTAGTGGGAGCGGGGACTCCTACGAGCAGTACTTC. Full variable domain (outside the CDR3, taken from reference TRBV19 and TRBJ2-7): DGGITQSPKYLFRKEGQNVTLSCEQNLNHDAMYWYRQDPGQGLRLIYYSQIVNDFQKGDIAEGYSVSREKKESFPLTVTSAQKNPTAFYLCASSGSGDSYEQYFGPGTRLTVT.

This clonotype was counted ten times or more. The chain is built from TRBV6-5 and TRBJ2-5; D is unresolved. With 0 bases removed from V and 2 bases from J, the gap between germline ends came to 7 bases. Germline V gene sequence: CDR1 MNHEY, CDR2 SVGAGI. The CDR3 sequence is 14 residues long. CDR3 protein: CASSYSGMQETQYF. The CDR3 DNA is TGTGCCAGCAGTTACTCGGGTATGCAAGAGACCCAGTACTTC.

This clonotype has a count of ten or more. The genes are TRBV4-3 and TRBJ2-7; D is unclear. Germline V CDR1 and CDR2: LGHNA, YSLEER. This CDR3 is 12 amino acids long. V was pared by 1 base and J by 6 bases, with 7 bases between. CDR3 amino acids: CASSQGLGEQYF. The CDR3 DNA reads TGCGCCAGCAGCCAAGGGCTGGGCGAGCAGTACTTC.

This clonotype has at least ten counts. This chain joins TRBV5-6 and TRBJ1-6, with a possible D match to TRBD1 (5 bases). Trimming removed 0 bases at V and 14 bases at J, with 6 bases between. The CDR3 consists of 11 residues. Germline loops: CDR1 SGHDT, CDR2 YYEEEE. The CDR3 nucleotides are TGTGCCAGCAGCTTGGGACAGTCCCTCCACTTT. This encodes CASSLGQSLHF.

There are many counts of this clonotype. J is TRBJ2-1 and V is TRBV29-1; 8 positions match TRBD2. The ends lost 7 bases at V and 4 bases at J; junction bases unmatched: 6. Germline V gene data show CDR1 as SQVTM and CDR2 as ANQGSEA. This CDR3 region has 13 residues. The CDR3 spells CSAAGDLYNEQFF. Here the CDR3 DNA reads TGCAGCGCAGCGGGAGACCTTTACAATGAGCAGTTCTTC.

There are many counts of this clonotype. The chain couples TRBV5-4 to TRBJ2-3; D might be TRBD2 (5 bases). Trimming stripped 9 bases from V and 0 bases from J, with 26 bases between. Germline CDR1 SGHNT, CDR2 YYREEE (reference sequence). The CDR3 is 18 residues long. The CDR3 DNA follows: TGTGCCACAAATAGGCTAGCTACGCGTAGGACTAGCACAGATACGCAGTATTTT. Translated: CATNRLATRRTSTDTQYF.

CDR3 in DNA: TGTGCCAGCAGTGGTCGGGTGAGCTACGAGCAGTACTTC. Its protein is CASSGRVSYEQYF. The chain uses TRBV2 and TRBJ2-7, with D uncertain. This CDR3 has 13 amino acids. The V end was cut by 4 bases, the J end by 3 bases, with 10 bases between. Per germline, CDR1 SNHLY and CDR2 FYNNEI. The complete variable domain, with remaining parts taken from reference TRBV2 and TRBJ2-7, reads EPEVTQTPSHQVTQMGQEVILRCVPISNHLYFYWYRQILGQKVEFLVSFYNNEISEKSEIFDDQFSVERPDGSNFTLKIRSTKLEDSAMYFCASSGRVSYEQYFGPGTRLTVT.

Only a few counts were recorded for this clonotype. This may be a read error, as it is one base from a much larger clone. This chain links TRBV9 with TRBJ2-2; possibly TRBD2 for D (6 bases). This CDR3 is built from 12 residues. Germline CDR1 is SGDLS and CDR2 is YYNGEE. CDR3 in amino acids: CASNGGIGELSF. The CDR3 bases are TGTGCCAGCAACGGGGGTATAGGGGAGCTGTCTTTT.

As regards this clonotype: It may be a read error: a sequence one base away is much more abundant. This chain joins TRBV20-1 and TRBJ1-1; D unclear. The CDR3 runs to 12 residues. Looked up from germline, CDR1 is DFQATT and CDR2 is SNEGSKA (reference sequence). CDR3 sequence (DNA): TGCAGTGCTAGGAAACTGAACGCTGAAGCTTTCTTT. Translated: CSARKLNAEAFF.

This clonotype was found many times. The V and J genes are TRBV4-1 and TRBJ1-1; 10 bases align to TRBD1. Trimming took 5 bases from V and 0 from J; bases not matched to a gene: 6. CDR3 length: 16 amino acids. Germline CDR1 and CDR2: MGHRA and YSYEKL. The CDR3 DNA reads as TGCGCCAGCAGCTATGACAGGGGGCGCGTGAACACTGAAGCTTTCTTT. Its translation is CASSYDRGRVNTEAFF.

This clonotype was counted many times. This chain links TRBV9 with TRBJ2-7; D is possibly TRBD1 (6 bases). V was shortened by 0 bases and J by 0 bases, with 10 bases between the two germline ends. CDR3 length: 15 residues. Germline V gene data show CDR1 as SGDLS and CDR2 as YYNGEE. The CDR3 here is CASSVDLDSSYEQYF. The CDR3 DNA is TGTGCCAGCAGCGTAGATCTGGACAGCTCCTACGAGCAGTACTTC.

This clonotype came up many times. The J gene is TRBJ2-7, the V gene TRBV5-4, with 8 bases aligning to TRBD1. The V and J ends lost 4 bases and 2 bases, in that order; junction bases with no gene match: 8. Looked up from germline, CDR1 is SGHNT and CDR2 is YYREEE (reference sequence). The CDR3 is 15 amino acids. In nucleotides, the CDR3 is TGTGCCAGCAGCCTATACGGGACAGGCACCTACGAGCAGTACTTC. Protein: CASSLYGTGTYEQYF. Supplemented by reference TRBV5-4 and TRBJ2-7, the full variable domain reads ETGVTQSPTHLIKTRGQQVTLRCSSQSGHNTVSWYQQALGQGPQFIFQYYREEENGRGNFPPRFSGLQFPNYSSELNVNALELDDSALYLCASSLYGTGTYEQYFGPGTRLTVT.

This clonotype was seen many times. The chain links TRBV27 to TRBJ1-5; a possible D gene is TRBD1 (5 bases). V lost 6 bases, J lost 9 bases, and 15 bases lay in between. CDR1 and CDR2 from the germline V gene are MNHEY and SMNVEV (reference sequence). The CDR3 loop spans 13 amino acids. In DNA form, the CDR3 reads TGTGCCAGCAGGGGACCGGCCCTTTCGCCCCAGCATTTT. It encodes CASRGPALSPQHF.